This T cell receptor (beta chain) comes out of a study of response to subunit inactivated influenza vaccine. Germline V gene sequence: CDR1 SEHNR, CDR2 FQNEAQ (reference sequence). CDR3 length equals 13 residues. TCRdb ran MiXCR on the RT-PCR reads and lists one entry per CDR3 protein. The top ten clones hold 10% of a sample with around 300,000 distinct CDR3 sequences, approximately 21% of them seen once. Notes on this clonotype: Its antigen is unknown.

Study conclusions and caveats: Authors suggested seasonal influenza vaccinations each recruit few new T cells.

The sequencing used PBMCs from blood, collected approximately 20 months after vaccination. The chain uses TRBV7-9 and TRBJ2-7, with a weak D call TRBD2 (7 bases). This sequence originates from a man aged 50-75 years who received an inactivated influenza vaccine. The CDR3: CATDGGRSYEQYF. The CDR3 region has the DNA TGTGCGACAGACGGGGGGCGGTCCTACGAGCAGTACTTC.